A single TCR beta chain is shown here with its context. Data came from immunoSEQ multiplex PCR; TCRdb stores just in-frame clones and leaves some out. Among 200,000 to 250,000 clones listed, around 84% were seen once. This entry is derived from a study of blood T cell repertoires in COVID-19. Study-level background: Acute and convalescent COVID-19 specimens originated in the United States, Italy and Spain.

The V gene's germline CDR1 is SGHNT and CDR2 YYREEE (reference sequence). Trimming left V 4 bases short and J 2 bases short, with 12 bases between. There are 14 residues in the CDR3. Sequenced input: peripheral blood. V gene TRBV5-4 combines with J gene TRBJ1-2, with a possible D match to TRBD1 (5 bases). The origin of this receptor is a man aged 40-49 years with acute or convalescent COVID-19. This chain's CDR3 is CASSPATVNYGYTF. CDR3 bases: TGTGCCAGCAGCCCCGCGACAGTCAACTATGGCTACACCTTC.